The 13 T cell receptor beta chains below were found in one sample sequenced in a study of coeliac disease. Only in-frame clones appear in the TCRdb table, and some are missing; sequencing was by immunoSEQ multiplex PCR. Among approximately 5,400 clones listed, 55% to 80% were seen once. Sequencing input: lymphocytes from the gut lamina propria. The receptor source for this set is a man in his 70s with active celiac disease.

This clone was detected once. J is TRBJ2-5 and V is TRBV5-1; 8 nucleotides line up with TRBD2. CDR3 length: 14 residues. Losses at the gene ends were 3 bases for V and 1 base for J; bases not matched to a gene: 2. Per germline, CDR1 SGHRS and CDR2 YFSETQ. The CDR3 loop reads CASSSLAGQETQYF. The DNA for the CDR3 is TGCGCCAGCAGCTCCCTAGCGGGCCAAGAGACCCAGTACTTC.

V and J are TRBV9 and TRBJ2-1, with TRBD2 matching over 10 bases. The J segment lost 8 bases and the V segment lost 1 base, leaving 9 bases of the junction unmatched. The length of the CDR3 is 16 residues. Per germline, CDR1 SGDLS and CDR2 YYNGEE. CDR3: CASSVTSGVIMDEQFF. CDR3 coding DNA: TGTGCCAGCAGCGTAACTAGCGGGGTGATCATGGATGAGCAGTTCTTC.

This chain links TRBV29-1 with TRBJ1-1, with a possible D match to TRBD1 (6 bases). The germline CDR1 and CDR2 sequences are SQVTM and ANQGSEA. The V gene lost 6 bases and the J gene lost 1 base, with 12 bases spanning the gap. The CDR3 has 13 amino acids. The CDR3 DNA reads TGCAGCGTGACGTGGGGGCCGAACACTGAAGCTTTCTTT. This codes for CSVTWGPNTEAFF.

This rearrangement joins TRBV15 to TRBJ2-1; TRBD2 matches 10 bases. The germline CDR1 and CDR2 sequences are LNHNV and YYDKDF (reference sequence). Trimming removed 3 bases from V and 4 bases from J; junction bases left unmatched: 6. CDR3 size: 16 residues. CDR3 coding DNA: TGTGCCACCAGCAGGGCTAGCGGGAGTAAATACAATGAGCAGTTCTTC. This encodes CATSRASGSKYNEQFF.

The gene calls are TRBV5-1 and TRBJ2-7; 8 bases map to TRBD1. Per germline, CDR1 SGHRS and CDR2 YFSETQ. The trim removed 0 bases at V and 2 bases at J, leaving 4 bases unmatched. The CDR3 spans 15 residues. CDR3 coding DNA: TGCGCCAGCAGCTTGGCAGGGGGCTCTACCTACGAGCAGTACTTC. Protein product: CASSLAGGSTYEQYF. Complete variable domain (other parts from reference TRBV5-1 and TRBJ2-7): KAGVTQTPRYLIKTRGQQVTLSCSPISGHRSVSWYQQTPGQGLQFLFEYFSETQRNKGNFPGRFSGRQFSNSRSEMNVSTLELGDSALYLCASSLAGGSTYEQYFGPGTRLTVT.

This clone was found a few times. V is TRBV6-5 and J is TRBJ1-6; 10 nucleotides line up with TRBD1. The junction had 5 bases not matched to a gene; V was cut back by 5 bases and J by 7 bases. CDR3 length: 15 residues. Germline V gives CDR1 MNHEY, CDR2 SVGAGI. Here the CDR3 reads CASSTPGQGNSPLHF. CDR3 nucleotides: TGTGCCAGCAGTACACCGGGACAGGGGAATTCACCCCTCCACTTT.

The chain joins TRBV6-5 to TRBJ1-3, with a weak D call TRBD1 (6 bases). Germline CDR1 reads MNHEY; CDR2 reads SVGAGI. V lost 7 bases to trimming and J lost 4 bases, with 11 bases between them. The CDR3 loop spans 13 amino acids. The CDR3 sequence is CASKTGPGNTIYF. DNA of the CDR3: TGTGCCAGCAAAACAGGGCCCGGAAACACCATATATTTT.

The DNA for the CDR3 is TGTGCCAGCAGCCACAGGGGGATTGAAGCTTTCTTT. Encoded protein: CASSHRGIEAFF. The rearrangement joins TRBV5-6 to TRBJ1-1; TRBD1 agrees at 8 bases. J gave up 7 bases and V 4 bases, and 3 bases lay outside the gene matches. This CDR3 has 12 residues. The germline V gene encodes CDR1 SGHDT and CDR2 YYEEEE.

V usage is TRBV28 and J usage is TRBJ1-4, with D perhaps TRBD1 (5 bases). Trimming shortened V by 6 bases and J by 5 bases, and 16 bases separated the two germline ends. This CDR3 contains 15 residues. Germline CDR1 and CDR2: MDHEN and SYDVKM. The CDR3, as DNA: TGTGCCAGCAGGCCCTGGGGGGGAGGGAATGAAAAACTGTTTTTT. Its translation is CASRPWGGGNEKLFF.

The chain links TRBV7-2 to TRBJ2-1; a possible D gene is TRBD2 (6 bases). With 2 bases removed from V and 0 bases from J, the gap between germline ends came to 14 bases. CDR3 length: 17 amino acids. Germline loops: CDR1 SGHTA, CDR2 FQGNSA. The CDR3 region has the DNA TGTGCCAGCAGCTTACGGTCCCGGGGGAGCTCCTACAATGAGCAGTTCTTC. Protein: CASSLRSRGSSYNEQFF.

The V gene is TRBV30, the J gene TRBJ2-7; tentative D call: TRBD1 (6 bases). V lost 8 bases to trimming and J lost 4 bases, with 12 bases between them. Per germline, CDR1 GTSNPN and CDR2 SVGIG (reference sequence). This CDR3 is built from 11 residues. CDR3 DNA sequence: TGTGCCAGAGGACAGCTTTACGAGCAGTACTTC. Translated, it gives CARGQLYEQYF.

The chain employs TRBV9 and TRBJ2-1; D is possibly TRBD2 (5 bases). CDR3 length equals 13 residues. Trimming removed 3 bases from V and 6 bases from J, with 10 bases in between. Germline V CDR1 and CDR2: SGDLS, YYNGEE. This CDR3 is CASSGRSRNEQFF. The CDR3, as DNA: TGTGCCAGCAGCGGGAGGTCTCGCAATGAGCAGTTCTTC.

The sample holds a few counts of this clone. The J gene is TRBJ1-2, the V gene TRBV2; 8 bases agree with TRBD1. The CDR3 runs to 15 residues. The germline V gene has CDR1 SNHLY and CDR2 FYNNEI. V lost 7 bases and J lost 0; bases outside the gene matches: 7. CDR3 in DNA: TGTGCCAGCAAGAGGGACAGGACTACTAACTATGGCTACACCTTC. Protein product: CASKRDRTTNYGYTF.